Below are 12 T cell receptor beta chains sequenced from a single sample in a study of T-cell reconstitution after alpha-beta-depleted transplantation in children. Preparation of the TCRbeta library was carried out with unique molecular identifiers. Via MiXCR, TCRdb re-called the PCR reads, giving one row per CDR3 protein. The table lists approximately 630,000 distinct CDR3 sequences, over 10% of them singletons. The material was PBMCs, obtained before TCRalphabeta/CD19-depleted stem cell transplant. Source of these receptors: a girl aged 2-10 years with congenital amegakaryocytic thrombocytopenia, due to receive a stem cell transplant.

This clonotype was recorded at least ten times. This sequence joins TRBV20-1 and TRBJ2-2; tentative D call: TRBD1 (6 bases). Trimming pared 1 base from V and 0 bases from J, leaving 12 bases between. The CDR3 has 16 amino acids. Per the germline V gene, CDR1 is DFQATT and CDR2 is SNEGSKA (reference sequence). CDR3 DNA sequence: TGCAGTGCTAGAGCCCCGGACAGCTCGAACACCGGGGAGCTGTTTTTT. Translation: CSARAPDSSNTGELFF.

In its sample, this clonotype was seen many times. The chain is built from TRBV10-3 and TRBJ2-6; D is unresolved. The CDR3 totals 13 residues. The V end was cut by 11 bases, the J end by 2 bases, with 10 bases between. Germline V lookup: CDR1 ENHRY, CDR2 SYGVKD. CDR3 DNA sequence: TGTGCCTCAACCCTTCCTGGGGCCAACGTCCTGACTTTC. It is translated as CASTLPGANVLTF.

As to this clonotype: This may come from a read error, since a much larger clone is one base off. The chain has TRBV5-1 and TRBJ2-2, with D possibly being TRBD2 (5 bases). The CDR3 is 15 amino acids. Germline V gene sequence: CDR1 SGHRS, CDR2 YFSETQ. V lost 1 base to trimming and J lost 5 bases, with 12 bases between them. CDR3 residues: CASSLQLVLTGELFF. DNA for the CDR3: TGCGCCAGCAGCTTGCAACTAGTGCTTACCGGGGAGCTGTTTTTT.

There are many counts of this clonotype. The V gene is TRBV10-3, the J gene TRBJ2-5; 10 nucleotides align to TRBD2. Losses at the gene ends were 8 bases for V and 2 bases for J; bases not matched to a gene: 5. CDR1 is ENHRY, CDR2 SYGVKD, per germline. The CDR3 has 14 amino acids. The CDR3: CAIGTSGAQETQYF. The CDR3 bases are TGTGCCATCGGAACTAGCGGGGCACAAGAGACCCAGTACTTC.

The table lists this clonotype with many counts. The chain joins TRBV11-1 to TRBJ2-1; 15 bases map to TRBD2. V trimming: 1 base; J trimming: 3 bases; junction bases outside the gene matches: 13. Germline V CDR1 and CDR2: SGHAT, FQDESV (reference sequence). The CDR3 is made up of 21 amino acids. The DNA of the CDR3 is TGTGCCAGCAGCTTAGGTCTCTCGGGACTAGCGGGAGGTTGGGACTACAATGAGCAGTTCTTC. Its protein is CASSLGLSGLAGGWDYNEQFF.

This clonotype has ten or more counts. V is TRBV7-2 and J is TRBJ2-3; 8 bases align to TRBD2. CDR3 length: 14 residues. The junction had 10 bases not matched to a gene; V was cut back by 8 bases and J by 6 bases. Germline V gene data show CDR1 as SGHTA and CDR2 as FQGNSA. This CDR3 reads CASRPGLASDTQYF. The CDR3 coding sequence is TGTGCCAGCCGACCCGGACTAGCTTCGGATACGCAGTATTTT.

This rearrangement joins TRBV3-1 to TRBJ2-3, with 7 bases fitting TRBD2. V lost 4 bases to trimming and J lost 6 bases; unmatched junction nucleotides: 10. This CDR3 comprises 15 residues. Germline CDR1 is LGHDT and CDR2 is YNNKEL (reference sequence). As DNA, the CDR3 is TGTGCCAGCAGCCGCAGCGGGGCCGGCGGCGATACGCAGTATTTT. This gives the protein CASSRSGAGGDTQYF.

The J gene is TRBJ2-3, the V gene TRBV29-1; 9 bases line up with TRBD2. The germline CDR1 and CDR2 sequences are SQVTM and ANQGSEA. The CDR3 length is 15 residues. With 1 base clipped from V and 4 bases from J, the junction kept 6 bases outside the gene matches. The CDR3 here is CSVEGGTSLPDTQYF. In DNA form, the CDR3 reads TGCAGCGTTGAAGGGGGGACTAGCTTGCCAGATACGCAGTATTTT.

Comments on this clonotype: Since a much larger clone is just one base distant, this may be a read error. This chain links TRBV6-6 with TRBJ1-3; D uncertain. The germline V gene encodes CDR1 MNHNY and CDR2 SVGAGI (reference sequence). Trimming removed 6 bases at V and 2 bases at J, with 5 bases between. The CDR3 is made up of 12 amino acids. The CDR3 coding sequence is TGTGCCAGCAGCCCCGCTGGAAACACCATATATTTT. Encoded protein: CASSPAGNTIYF.

This clonotype was detected many times. The chain recombines TRBV5-1 with TRBJ2-7; D gene uncertain. Germline-derived CDR1 and CDR2 are SGHRS and YFSETQ. The CDR3 extends over 15 amino acids. The V end was cut by 1 base, the J end by 1 base, with 12 bases between. The CDR3 here is CASSLSRQHSYEQYF. The CDR3 coding sequence is TGCGCCAGCAGCTTGTCCAGGCAGCATTCCTACGAGCAGTACTTC.

This clonotype showed up many times. This rearrangement joins TRBV5-1 to TRBJ2-7; D is uncertain. CDR1 and CDR2 from the germline V gene are SGHRS and YFSETQ. V lost 0 bases and J 5 bases, leaving 15 bases between the germline ends. The CDR3 runs to 15 residues. The CDR3 region is CASSLGGKIIDEQYF. In nucleotides, the CDR3 is TGCGCCAGCAGCTTGGGTGGGAAAATAATTGACGAGCAGTACTTC.

This clonotype was picked up many times. The chain uses TRBV24-1 and TRBJ2-3, with D perhaps TRBD1 (6 bases). The CDR3 extends over 13 amino acids. Germline loops: CDR1 KGHDR, CDR2 SFDVKD. V was pared by 10 bases and J by 2 bases, with 12 bases between. Here the CDR3 DNA reads TGTGCCACTCGGGACACCCACACAGATACGCAGTATTTT. Its translation is CATRDTHTDTQYF.